This T cell receptor (beta chain) stems from a study of blood T cell repertoires in COVID-19. Across the whole study: Samples came from the United States, Italy and Spain, spanning acute and convalescent COVID-19. PBMCs, B-cell-depleted T cells, or T cells were the source of the cDNA or gDNA that made up the material.

Some clones are missing from TCRdb's copy, which holds only in-frame ones; the method was immunoSEQ multiplex PCR. The profile shows 250,000 to 350,000 clones, roughly 90% of them singletons. This TCR derives from a woman in her forties or fifties who had recovered from COVID-19. Input material: peripheral blood.

The CDR3 region is CASSYRGRSNSPLHF. In nucleotides, the CDR3 is TGTGCCAGCAGTTATAGGGGAAGAAGTAATTCACCCCTCCACTTT. The V call is TRBV6-5, the J call TRBJ1-6; possibly TRBD1 for D (5 bases). From germline, CDR1 is MNHEY and CDR2 SVGAGI. The V end was cut by 3 bases, the J end by 6 bases, with 12 bases between. This CDR3 region has 15 residues.